This TCR beta chain emerged from a study of T cell repertoires in cytomegalovirus infection (dated by TCRdb to the late 2010s). As for the study more broadly: The peptide stimulations were aimed at well-studied HLA-B-restricted epitopes as well as recently identified HLA-C-restricted CMV epitopes, whose presentation resists viral immunomodulation. Because public TCR beta signatures pointed to carriage of CMV infection together with the matching HLA type, the HLA type of each donor mattered for the analysis. Results and caveats for the whole study, not just this receptor: The ex vivo response was dominated by HLA-C-restricted CMV-specific TCR beta clonotypes, and the single most frequent clonotype in two of eight donors was supplied by these HLA-C-restricted clonotypes. In both this cohort and an independent roughly 330-donor cohort, the cumulative frequency of public TCR beta family members distinguished carriers of CMV infection plus the relevant HLA type.

Of note for this clonotype: Its antigen is currently not known. Per-nucleotide qualities are absent, and no much larger clonotype sits a single base away.

Germline trimming amounts to 5 bases on V and 5 bases on J, with 6 as the count of junction bases outside the gene matches. Inclusive of the bounding cysteine and phenylalanine, the CDR3 is 15 residues long. Just CDR3 DNA is preserved here, 45 bases in frame from base 1. CDR1 and CDR2 (PRHDT, FYEKMQ) derive from the germline V gene (reference sequence). The sample's treatment or condition, from its label and the paper: in vitro stimulation with specific CMV peptide epitopes to enrich CMV-specific T cells. Sequencing used an Illumina HiSeq 1500. Through fastp at Q25 and MiXCR, TCRdb rebuilt clones from the public reads, retaining in-frame beta chains. CDR3 protein sequences are deduplicated, and each keeps its most common genes and DNA. The sample yields 70,000 to 95,000 distinct CDR3 sequences; roughly 29% were counted once. Together, the top ten hold over 60% of the sample.

This clonotype was obtained from a human donor in good health (CMV status not recorded). Some clones in this sample may be carry-over from other donors' samples. The chain is encoded by TRBV13 joined to TRBJ1-1, with 12 junctional bases fitting TRBD1. Specimen: CD8+ T cells from cultured PBMCs, collected from culture after CMV antigen stimulation. The sequence in DNA is TGTGCCAGCAGCGCGGGACAGGGGGCCGGAACTGAAGCTTTCTTT. Translated, it gives CASSAGQGAGTEAFF.